A single sample is the source of the 2 T cell receptor beta chains below, sequenced in a study of blood T cell repertoires in COVID-19. This table comes from immunoSEQ multiplex PCR, and its TCRdb copy is limited to in-frame clones, with some not included. The sample consists of 70,000 to 100,000 clones, 70% to 90% of them appearing once. What was sequenced was peripheral blood. The receptors stem from a woman aged 80 or over with acute or convalescent COVID-19.

The chain combines TRBV3-1 (or the pseudogene TRBV3-2) with TRBJ1-2; 11 nucleotides match TRBD1. Germline lookup yields CDR1 LGHDT and CDR2 YNNKEL (reference sequence). Germline trimming cut 3 bases from V and 8 bases from J; bases unmatched to any gene: 5. CDR3 length equals 14 residues. CDR3 sequence: CASSQGGQGVGYTF. In DNA form, the CDR3 reads TGTGCCAGCAGCCAGGGGGGACAGGGGGTAGGCTACACCTTC.

The genes are TRBV12-3 or TRBV12-4 and TRBJ2-7; 7 nucleotides match TRBD1. The V segment lost 8 bases and the J segment 7 bases; nucleotides outside the gene matches: 11. This CDR3 spans 13 amino acids. CDR3 region: CASRHDRAGEQYF. CDR3 DNA sequence: TGTGCCAGCCGCCATGACAGGGCTGGAGAGCAGTACTTC.